This TCR beta chain was identified during a study of T-cell memory formation after mild COVID-19. Study-wide results and limits: Pre-infection memory harbored some responding clones, suggesting cross-reactive memory joined. Balance between CD4 and CD8 was seen in clones contracting day 15 to 85, and a CD4+ lean was seen in later expanders.

With regard to this clonotype: Its specificity is unknown.

CDR1 is SGHRS and CDR2 is YFSETQ in the germline V gene. The CDR3 loop spans 16 amino acids. The V and J ends lost 0 bases and 2 bases, in that order; junction bases with no gene match: 1. With constant-segment primers, 5'RACE yielded cDNA libraries of TCR alpha and TCR beta that carried sample barcodes and UMIs. From the 5' RACE reads, TCRdb called clonotypes with MiXCR, one entry per CDR3 protein. The table records 150,000 to 200,000 distinct CDR3 sequences, roughly 15% of them present only once. The chain uses TRBV5-1 and TRBJ2-1; 11 bases are a match to TRBD2. The sequencing sample was made of PBMCs or a T cell subset sorted from them (not recorded which). The clonotype originates from an adult woman who had mild COVID-19 (a few samples of this study predate the infection). Cell type and time point are not known. The CDR3, as DNA: TGCGCCAGCAGCTTGGGGACTAGCGGGCCCTACAATGAGCAGTTCTTC. Its protein is CASSLGTSGPYNEQFF.